Following are 5 T cell receptor beta chains from one sample sequenced in a study of regulatory T cells in long-lasting Graves disease. The TCR beta library used iRepertoire HTBI primers with Arm-PCR amplification of CDR3. TCRdb re-analysed the multiplex PCR reads in MiXCR, keeping a single row per CDR3 protein. The sample yields 400,000 to 500,000 distinct CDR3 sequences, approximately 15% seen once. Documented time point: newly diagnosed GD, antithyroid drugs for less than 3 months. PBMC RNA served as the TCR library source. This sample also belongs to another study, concerning T cells in Graves' hyperthyroidism and ophthalmopathy.

The sequencing here drew on peripheral blood mononuclear cells (PBMCs), taken at new diagnosis, from a patient treated with antithyroid drugs. Every receptor here comes from a woman aged 40-49 years with Graves disease.

This clonotype showed up many times. The chain uses TRBV3-1 and TRBJ1-5; D might be TRBD1 (5 bases). There are 13 residues in the CDR3. Germline CDR1 LGHDT, CDR2 YNNKEL (reference sequence). V dropped 4 bases and J dropped 9 bases, with 13 bases sitting between them. DNA of the CDR3: TGTGCCAGCAGCCCCCCAGGGAATTCGCCCCAGCATTTT. Amino acids: CASSPPGNSPQHF.

This clonotype showed up just a few times. CDR3 in DNA: TGTGCCAGCAGTTTAGCCGGGACAGCTTTCGCGGGAGAGCAGTTCTTC. Amino acid sequence: CASSLAGTAFAGEQFF. V gene TRBV12-3 or TRBV12-4 combines with J gene TRBJ2-1, with TRBD1 as a possible D gene (7 bases). V gave up 0 bases and J gave up 10 bases, with 19 bases separating them. The CDR3 runs to 16 residues.

The table lists this clonotype with many counts. The chain carries TRBV6-1 and TRBJ2-7; 7 positions match TRBD2. The CDR3 runs 16 residues. From germline, CDR1 is MNHNS and CDR2 SASEGT. J gave up 8 bases and V 1 base, and 14 bases lay outside the gene matches. CDR3 residues: CASSEEPGLRTTQQYF. The CDR3 bases are TGTGCCAGCAGTGAAGAGCCGGGACTACGTACTACGCAGCAGTACTTC.

V usage is TRBV11-2 and J usage is TRBJ2-7, with D possibly called TRBD1 or TRBD2 (5 bases each). Per the germline V gene, CDR1 is SGHAT and CDR2 is FQNNGV. Trimming shortened V by 5 bases and J by 3 bases, and 23 bases separated the two germline ends. CDR3 length: 17 residues. The DNA of the CDR3 is TGTGCCAGCAGCGGGGGTCTTGCCAATGCCGGAGGCTACGAGCAGTACTTC. Translating it yields CASSGGLANAGGYEQYF.

This clonotype was seen repeatedly, ten times or more. The chain links TRBV12-3 or TRBV12-4 to TRBJ2-1; no reliable D call. This CDR3 is built from 15 residues. V was cut by 1 base and J by 0 bases, with 7 bases left in between. This chain's CDR3 is CASSLVQSSYNEQFF. DNA of the CDR3: TGTGCCAGCAGTTTAGTACAAAGCTCCTACAATGAGCAGTTCTTC.